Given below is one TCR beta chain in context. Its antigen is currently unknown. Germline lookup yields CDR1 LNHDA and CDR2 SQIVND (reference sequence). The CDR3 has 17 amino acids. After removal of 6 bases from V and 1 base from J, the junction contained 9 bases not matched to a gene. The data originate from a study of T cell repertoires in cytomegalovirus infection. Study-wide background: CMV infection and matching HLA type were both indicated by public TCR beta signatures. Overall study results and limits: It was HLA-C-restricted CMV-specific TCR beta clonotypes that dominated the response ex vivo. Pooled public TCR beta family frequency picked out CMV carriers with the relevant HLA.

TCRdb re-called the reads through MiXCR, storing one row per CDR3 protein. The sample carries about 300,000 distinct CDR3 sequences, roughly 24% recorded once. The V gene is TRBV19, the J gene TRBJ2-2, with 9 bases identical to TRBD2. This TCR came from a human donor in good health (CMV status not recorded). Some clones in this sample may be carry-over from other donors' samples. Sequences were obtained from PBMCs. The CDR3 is CASSRILLAGNTGELFF. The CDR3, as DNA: TGTGCCAGTAGCCGAATACTACTAGCGGGGAACACCGGGGAGCTGTTTTTT.